The clone carrying this T cell receptor (beta chain) was picked up one time. Data came from immunoSEQ multiplex PCR; TCRdb stores just in-frame clones and leaves some out. The table has under 300,000 clones, 70% seen once. These data belong to a study of cytotoxic CD8 clonotypes in ibrutinib-treated CLL. This CDR3 has 12 residues. V was trimmed by 5 bases and J by 0 bases, leaving 8 bases between them. Germline CDR1 reads SQVTM; CDR2 reads ANQGSEA. Specimen: PBMCs, collected after 24 months of ibrutinib treatment. The chain uses TRBV29-1 and TRBJ2-7; D gene ambiguous. The sequence was collected from a human donor with chronic lymphocytic leukemia. The CDR3 DNA sequence: TGCAGCGTTAAGAGGAGCTCCTACGAGCAGTACTTC. It yields the protein CSVKRSSYEQYF.